The clone carrying this T cell receptor beta chain was found a few times. Its antigen is not identified. The source of the sample is a study of beta chain features in type 1 diabetes. The isolated RNA, all of it, was reverse transcribed, so expressed TCRB transcripts were what got sequenced. Method: immunoSEQ multiplex PCR; TCRdb's copy keeps in-frame clones and lacks some. Among about 370,000 clones listed, around 15% were seen once. General study points: A potential PCR bias toward shorter templates would be equal in patient and control samples.

V was pared by 2 bases and J by 7 bases, with 11 bases between. The germline V gene has CDR1 SQVTM and CDR2 ANQGSEA. This CDR3 is built from 13 residues. Input material: naive CD4+ T cells from blood. This sequence joins TRBV29-1 and TRBJ1-4, with D possibly being TRBD1 (5 bases). This TCR was sampled from a woman aged 18-35 years in good health. CDR3 nucleotide sequence: TGCAGCGTTGAAATGGGTACAGGTGAAAAACTGTTTTTT. Protein: CSVEMGTGEKLFF.